Presented here are 14 T cell receptor beta chains from one specimen sequenced in a study of blood T cells in healthy people across ages. The use of a sample-barcoded 5' primer and a J-beta primer mix characterized a second PCR of roughly 7 to 11 cycles. TCRdb passed the 5' RACE reads through MiXCR, listing each CDR3 protein once. The table includes roughly 2 million distinct CDR3 sequences, less than 50% detected once. The sequenced sample consisted of blood. The receptors were gathered from a woman in her thirties or forties in good health.

The V gene is TRBV21-1, the J gene TRBJ2-1; whether TRBD1, the table's D call, matches the DNA was not checked. TRBV21-1 is classified as a pseudogene. The CDR3 is made up of 14 amino acids. The CDR3 DNA follows: TGTGCCAGCAGCTCTCTTAAGGGGAATAATGAGCAGTTCTTC. Protein sequence: CASSSLKGNNEQFF.

Only one count was recorded for this clonotype. The chain is built from TRBV12-3 or TRBV12-4 and TRBJ2-7; no firm D call. Between the trimmed V and J ends, which lost 5 bases and 7 bases, there was a span of 15 bases. The CDR3 is 13 residues long. CDR3 region: CASSLQAYNEQYF. The CDR3 DNA sequence: TGTGCCAGCAGTCTGCAAGCCTACAATGAGCAGTACTTC.

This clonotype was seen many times. J is TRBJ2-1 and V is TRBV29-1; D gene ambiguous. With 7 bases removed from V and 7 bases from J, the gap between germline ends came to 14 bases. This CDR3 is 12 amino acids long. In germline, CDR1 is SQVTM, CDR2 ANQGSEA. For the CDR3, the DNA is TGCAGCGCTTTGCCGGGTCCAAATGAGCAGTTCTTC. The encoded protein is CSALPGPNEQFF.

This clonotype is a singleton in its sample. The chain joins TRBV6-7 to TRBJ2-6; 9 bases agree with TRBD1. TRBV6-7 has ORF status, its function being uncertain. The V gene end was trimmed by 5 bases and the J gene end by 0 bases; junction bases not matched to a gene: 5. The CDR3 is 17 residues long. CDR3 sequence (DNA): TGTGCCAGCAGTACGACAGGGGGGGTCTCTGGGGCCAACGTCCTGACTTTC. This encodes CASSTTGGVSGANVLTF.

The J gene is TRBJ2-7, the V gene TRBV28, with TRBD1 identical over 10 bases. The J segment lost 0 bases and the V segment lost 2 bases, leaving 13 bases of the junction unmatched. The CDR3 contains 19 residues. CDR1 MDHEN and CDR2 SYDVKM come from the germline V gene. In nucleotides, the CDR3 is TGTGCCAGCAGTTTAGCTCGTGGGACAGGGGCCCTGAGCTCCTACGAGCAGTACTTC. This codes for CASSLARGTGALSSYEQYF.

The rearrangement joins TRBV12-3 or TRBV12-4 to TRBJ2-1, with 11 positions matching TRBD2. This CDR3 is built from 15 residues. The V and J ends lost 3 bases and 9 bases, in that order; junction bases with no gene match: 7. Here the CDR3 DNA reads TGTGCCAGCAGTTTTTTAGCGGGGGGGCCCGTTGAGCAGTTCTTC. It codes for CASSFLAGGPVEQFF.

Of note for this clonotype: An end of the junction differs from the germline gene, which may be a read error. The rearrangement uses TRBV12-3 or TRBV12-4 and TRBJ2-4, with D maybe TRBD1 (7 bases). The J call is doubtful: the DNA matches TRBJ2-5 better. The CDR3 contains 13 residues. The CDR3 loop reads CAGRPTGRETQYF. CDR3 nucleotides: TGTGCCGGCAGGCCGACAGGGAGGGAGACCCAGTACTTC.

V is TRBV4-2 and J is TRBJ2-7, with 13 nucleotides matching TRBD2. CDR1 LGHNA and CDR2 YNFKEQ come from the germline V gene. The CDR3 covers 15 residues. Trimming cost V 5 bases and J 5 bases; bases outside gene matches: 6. CDR3 protein: CASSGGLAGVDEQYF. The CDR3 DNA is TGTGCCAGCAGCGGCGGACTAGCGGGGGTCGACGAGCAGTACTTC.

This clonotype has just a few counts. The V gene is TRBV12-3 or TRBV12-4, the J gene TRBJ1-2; D uncertain. V dropped 5 bases and J dropped 4 bases, with 17 bases sitting between them. This CDR3 is built from 15 residues. The CDR3 nucleotides read TGTGCCAGCAGTCCCCGCGGGCAGGCGGGCTATGGCTACACCTTC. Its translation: CASSPRGQAGYGYTF.

This clonotype has a handful of counts. This chain uses TRBV5-1 with TRBJ2-3; maybe TRBD2 (6 bases). Trimming stripped 0 bases from V and 8 bases from J, with 25 bases between. The CDR3 consists of 18 residues. Germline V lookup: CDR1 SGHRS, CDR2 YFSETQ. DNA for the CDR3: TGCGCCAGCAGCTTGGGGGGACTCCGCGAAAGGAGAGAGGGTACGCAGTATTTT. Its protein product is CASSLGGLRERREGTQYF. Complete variable domain (other parts from reference TRBV5-1 and TRBJ2-3): KAGVTQTPRYLIKTRGQQVTLSCSPISGHRSVSWYQQTPGQGLQFLFEYFSETQRNKGNFPGRFSGRQFSNSRSEMNVSTLELGDSALYLCASSLGGLRERREGTQYFGPGTRLTVL.

The chain carries TRBV6-1 and TRBJ1-2; the D gene is possibly TRBD1 (5 bases). Trimming removed 4 bases at V and 3 bases at J, with 9 bases between. Germline CDR1 reads MNHNS; CDR2 reads SASEGT. The CDR3 extends over 13 amino acids. The CDR3 protein is CASSGGGYYGYTF. The DNA for the CDR3 is TGTGCCAGCAGTGGGGGGGGGTACTATGGCTACACCTTC.

The J gene is TRBJ1-2, the V gene TRBV29-1; 7 nucleotides align to TRBD1. The J segment lost 4 bases and the V segment lost 1 base, leaving 6 bases of the junction unmatched. CDR1 and CDR2 from the germline V gene are SQVTM and ANQGSEA. The CDR3 is 14 residues long. CDR3 loop: CSVEATGHLYGYTF. The CDR3 region has the DNA TGCAGCGTTGAAGCGACAGGGCACCTCTATGGCTACACCTTC.

This clonotype has a handful of counts. This chain joins TRBV19 and TRBJ2-7, with 8 bases identical to TRBD1. The CDR3 has 14 amino acids. The germline V gene encodes CDR1 LNHDA and CDR2 SQIVND (reference sequence). Trimming took 3 bases from V and 4 from J; bases not matched to a gene: 5. CDR3 region: CASSIDRGIYEQYF. CDR3 nucleotides: TGTGCCAGTAGTATCGACAGGGGAATATACGAGCAGTACTTC.

This chain joins TRBV20-1 and TRBJ2-4; 13 bases are shared with TRBD2. CDR1 is DFQATT and CDR2 is SNEGSKA in the germline V gene (reference sequence). This CDR3 region has 16 residues. The J segment lost 5 bases and the V segment lost 0 bases, leaving 4 bases of the junction unmatched. The CDR3 region has the DNA TGCAGTGCTAGAGAAGGACTAGCGGGGGCCCAAAACATTCAGTACTTC. Translated, it gives CSAREGLAGAQNIQYF.